The 25 T cell receptor beta chains below all came from one sample that was sequenced in a study of regulatory T cells in long-lasting Graves disease. iRepertoire HTBI primers and Arm-PCR of CDR3 regions built TCR beta libraries. TCRdb fed the multiplex PCR reads into MiXCR, producing one record per CDR3 protein. The sample includes 400,000 to 550,000 distinct CDR3 sequences, roughly 17% of them seen just once. Time point indicated: newly diagnosed GD, antithyroid drugs for less than 3 months. With RNA extracted from PBMCs as input, the TCR library was made. This sample also appeared in a second study, on T cells in Graves' hyperthyroidism and ophthalmopathy.

This material consisted of peripheral blood mononuclear cells (PBMCs), taken at new diagnosis, from a patient treated with antithyroid drugs. The receptor set was obtained from a woman between 18 and 30 years old with Graves disease.

This clonotype was seen at least ten times. The V and J genes are TRBV18 and TRBJ2-7; TRBD1 might be the D (6 bases). Germline loops: CDR1 KGHSH, CDR2 LQKENI. V lost 2 bases, J lost 2 bases, and 13 bases lay in between. The CDR3 extends over 15 amino acids. CDR3 loop: CASSPVTGRTYEQYF. The DNA of the CDR3 is TGTGCCAGCTCACCAGTGACAGGCAGGACCTACGAGCAGTACTTC.

On this clonotype itself: Possible read error: a much larger clone is one base away. This sequence joins TRBV2 and TRBJ2-7; 7 bases align to TRBD2. From germline, CDR1 is SNHLY and CDR2 FYNNEI. V was pared by 5 bases and J by 4 bases, with 11 bases of the junction left unmatched. The CDR3 sequence is 15 residues long. The DNA of the CDR3 is TGTGCCAGCAGTAGCCCCGGGACTACCCGATACGAGCAGTACTTC. Its translation: CASSSPGTTRYEQYF.

Of note for this clonotype: A much larger clonotype is one base distant, so this may be a read error. The conserved phenylalanine or tryptophan normally closing the CDR3 is absent here, so this likely arose from a read error. The rearrangement joins TRBV6-1 to TRBJ2-1, with D tentatively TRBD1 (5 bases). Germline CDR1 is MNHNS and CDR2 is SASEGT. Trimming removed 4 bases at V and 3 bases at J, with 13 bases between. The CDR3 spans 15 residues. CDR3 in DNA: TGTGCCAGCAGTGGGACCCAGGGTTTCTACAATGAGCAGTTCATC. It yields the protein CASSGTQGFYNEQFI.

This clonotype occurred a few times. The chain has TRBV18 and TRBJ1-1; TRBD1 matches at 9 bases. This CDR3 has 14 residues. Losses at the gene ends were 3 bases for V and 11 bases for J; bases not matched to a gene: 10. Germline lookup yields CDR1 KGHSH and CDR2 LQKENI. CDR3 residues: CASSPRERQGDAFF. The CDR3 DNA is TGTGCCAGCTCACCCCGAGAAAGACAGGGGGACGCTTTCTTT. The complete variable domain, with remaining parts taken from reference TRBV18 and TRBJ1-1, reads NAGVMQNPRHLVRRRGQEARLRCSPMKGHSHVYWYRQLPEEGLKFMVYLQKENIIDESGMPKERFSAEFPKEGPSILRIQQVVRGDSAAYFCASSPRERQGDAFFGQGTRLTVV.

This clonotype was recorded many times. The V and J genes are TRBV3-1 and TRBJ1-5; D is undetermined. V was clipped by 1 base and J by 3 bases, with 7 bases between them. This CDR3 is 14 amino acids long. Germline CDR1 is LGHDT and CDR2 is YNNKEL (reference sequence). The CDR3 DNA follows: TGTGCCAGCAGCCAAGGAATGGACAATCAGCCCCAGCATTTT. Protein: CASSQGMDNQPQHF. Supplemented by reference TRBV3-1 and TRBJ1-5, the full variable domain reads DTAVSQTPKYLVTQMGNDKSIKCEQNLGHDTMYWYKQDSKKFLKIMFSYNNKELIINETVPNRFSPKSPDKAHLNLHINSLELGDSAVYFCASSQGMDNQPQHFGDGTRLSIL.

Many counts were recorded for this clonotype. The chain couples TRBV12-3 or TRBV12-4 to TRBJ2-1; tentatively, D is TRBD1 (6 bases). V dropped 6 bases and J dropped 6 bases, with 18 bases sitting between them. The CDR3 totals 15 residues. The CDR3 loop reads CASREQGRRGNEQFF. CDR3 DNA: TGTGCCAGCAGGGAGCAGGGGCGCCGGGGCAATGAGCAGTTCTTC.

This clonotype has ten or more counts. The chain recombines TRBV20-1 with TRBJ1-1; the match to TRBD1 covers 7 bases. The germline gives CDR1 DFQATT, CDR2 SNEGSKA (reference sequence). This CDR3 region has 15 residues. The trim removed 3 bases at V and 5 bases at J, leaving 12 bases unmatched. The CDR3, as DNA: TGCAGTGCTAGCTACGGGACAGCCTGGGGAACTGAAGCTTTCTTT. This sequence encodes CSASYGTAWGTEAFF.

This clonotype was detected only a few times. The genes are TRBV6-4 and TRBJ2-2; D is perhaps TRBD2 (6 bases). The CDR3 contains 14 residues. V lost 6 bases to trimming and J lost 10 bases, with 18 bases between them. Germline assignment: CDR1 MRHNA and CDR2 SNTAGT. The CDR3 here is CASRPPGDFAELFF. The CDR3 nucleotides read TGTGCCAGCAGACCGCCGGGGGATTTCGCGGAGCTGTTTTTT.

V usage is TRBV20-1 and J usage is TRBJ2-7, with 13 bases lining up with TRBD2. J lost 0 bases, V lost 3 bases, and 14 bases had no gene match. The CDR3 consists of 19 residues. CDR1 DFQATT and CDR2 SNEGSKA come from the germline V gene (reference sequence). CDR3 in amino acids: CSARSLPGLAGLSSYEQYF. The CDR3 nucleotides are TGCAGTGCTAGGTCTCTACCGGGACTAGCGGGATTAAGCTCCTACGAGCAGTACTTC.

A few counts support this clonotype. The chain links TRBV10-3 to TRBJ2-3; D is tentatively TRBD1 or TRBD2 (5 bases each). The CDR3 spans 16 residues. The germline V and J ends were trimmed by 5 bases and 0 bases, with 15 bases remaining between them. CDR1 and CDR2 from the germline V gene are ENHRY and SYGVKD. The CDR3, as DNA: TGTGCCATCAGTCCTTCAGGGAGCCTTAGCACAGATACGCAGTATTTT. Translating it yields CAISPSGSLSTDTQYF.

This clonotype has ten or more counts. This chain joins TRBV18 and TRBJ1-5; 12 bases map to TRBD1. The length of the CDR3 is 18 residues. Germline-derived CDR1 and CDR2 are KGHSH and LQKENI. The V segment lost 2 bases and the J segment 2 bases; nucleotides outside the gene matches: 7. As DNA, the CDR3 is TGTGCCAGCTCACCAACCGGGACAGGGGGCGTTGGCAATCAGCCCCAGCATTTT. Its translation is CASSPTGTGGVGNQPQHF.

This clonotype was seen ten or more times. The V call is TRBV7-8, the J call TRBJ1-1; D remains unclear. V lost 4 bases and J lost 1, with 16 bases in between. Germline values: CDR1 SGHVS, CDR2 FQNEAQ. This CDR3 spans 16 amino acids. The CDR3 DNA reads as TGTGCCAGCAGCTCCGGAGCACGGGTTAAGAACACTGAAGCTTTCTTT. Protein product: CASSSGARVKNTEAFF.

The V call is TRBV14, the J call TRBJ2-3; TRBD2 aligns across 8 bases. V lost 2 bases to trimming and J lost 2 bases; unmatched junction nucleotides: 3. CDR3 length equals 15 residues. Germline CDR1 and CDR2: SGHDN and FVKESK. DNA for the CDR3: TGTGCCAGCAGCCAAACGGGAGGGGACACAGATACGCAGTATTTT. Its translation: CASSQTGGDTDTQYF.

This clonotype was detected ten times or more. V is TRBV7-8 and J is TRBJ2-5; D call uncertain. Germline CDR1 and CDR2: SGHVS and FQNEAQ. The CDR3 runs to 14 residues. The V gene lost 5 bases and the J gene lost 1 base, with 11 bases spanning the gap. In DNA form, the CDR3 reads TGTGCCAGCAGCCCCCAGACCGTCCAAGAGACCCAGTACTTC. Protein product: CASSPQTVQETQYF.

This clonotype was observed a few times. The V call is TRBV30, the J call TRBJ1-3, with D uncertain. The length of the CDR3 is 16 residues. Germline CDR1 GTSNPN, CDR2 SVGIG (reference sequence). Trimming took 2 bases from V and 0 from J, leaving 14 bases between them. This CDR3 is CAWSFGGLLSGNTIYF. The CDR3, as DNA: TGTGCCTGGAGTTTTGGCGGCCTTCTCTCTGGAAACACCATATATTTT.

As to this clonotype: As the CDR3 is not closed by the conserved phenylalanine or tryptophan, this likely results from a read error. No DNA is shown, since the ends of the CDR3 on it are uncertain; the CDR3 is the one TCRdb lists. The chain carries TRBV30 and TRBJ1-5; the table's D call, TRBD1, was not checked against the DNA. Counting both end residues, the CDR3 totals 13 amino acids. Germline V gene sequence: CDR1 GTSNPN, CDR2 SVGIG (reference sequence). The CDR3 loop is CAGGGQANQPEHL.

This clonotype was detected only a few times. CDR3 nucleotide sequence: TGTGCCAGCAGCCCAAGGGGACAGAGGTGGCCCCAGCATTTT. Translated: CASSPRGQRWPQHF. This rearrangement joins TRBV7-3 to TRBJ1-5; 7 bases agree with TRBD1. The germline V gene has CDR1 SGHTA and CDR2 FQGTGA. Germline trimming cut 5 bases from V and 9 bases from J; bases unmatched to any gene: 10. The CDR3 has 14 amino acids.

The chain links TRBV20-1 to TRBJ2-2; 11 positions match TRBD2. The V gene end was trimmed by 2 bases and the J gene end by 1 base; junction bases not matched to a gene: 12. CDR1 and CDR2 (germline): DFQATT, SNEGSKA (reference sequence). The CDR3 runs 19 residues. In DNA, the CDR3 is TGCAGTGCTAGAACCCCGACGGGGACTAGCGGTGTGAACACCGGGGAGCTGTTTTTT. It yields the protein CSARTPTGTSGVNTGELFF.

This clonotype was counted a few times. The CDR3 loop reads CASSLVQRVNTGELFF. In DNA, the CDR3 is TGTGCCAGCAGCTTAGTCCAGCGGGTGAACACCGGGGAGCTGTTTTTT. The chain recombines TRBV11-2 with TRBJ2-2; possible D gene TRBD2, 6 bases. Trimming took off 1 base at V and 1 base at J, with 10 bases between the two ends. CDR1 and CDR2 from the germline V gene are SGHAT and FQNNGV. This CDR3 comprises 16 residues.

This clonotype was seen ten or more times. The junction does not match germline at one end; this may be a read error. The chain is built from TRBV28 and TRBJ2-7; D might be TRBD1 (6 bases). Germline V gene sequence: CDR1 MDHEN, CDR2 SYDVKM. CDR3 length: 14 amino acids. The CDR3 nucleotides read TGTACCAGCATCTCCACGACAGGTACCTACGAGCAGTACTTC. Amino acids: CTSISTTGTYEQYF. The full variable domain, rest sourced from reference TRBV28 and TRBJ2-7, is DVKVTQSSRYLVKRTGEKVFLECVQDMDHENMFWYRQDPGLGLRLIYFSYDVKMKEKGDIPEGYSVSREKKERFSLILESASTNQTSMYLCTSISTTGTYEQYFGPGTRLTVT.

There are many counts of this clonotype. V gene TRBV16 combines with J gene TRBJ1-4; D perhaps matches TRBD1 (5 bases). Deletions cut 4 bases from V and 8 bases from J, with 17 bases between. The CDR3 runs to 15 residues. Germline V lookup: CDR1 KGHSY, CDR2 FQNENV. CDR3 region: CASSPTTASREKLFF. As DNA, the CDR3 is TGTGCCAGCAGCCCCACGACAGCCTCACGGGAAAAACTGTTTTTT. Combining the CDR3 with reference TRBV16 and TRBJ1-4 gives the whole variable domain GEEVAQTPKHLVRGEGQKAKLYCAPIKGHSYVFWYQQVLKNEFKFLISFQNENVFDETGMPKERFSAKCLPNSPCSLEIQATKLEDSAVYFCASSPTTASREKLFFGSGTQLSVL.

Worth noting for this clonotype: At one end the junction does not follow the germline gene, possibly because of a read error. The J gene is TRBJ2-5, the V gene TRBV11-2; TRBD1 is a possible D gene (6 bases). Germline V lookup: CDR1 SGHAT, CDR2 FQNNGV. This CDR3 region has 16 residues. The CDR3: CASSLGTLLLQETQYF. The DNA for the CDR3 is TGCGCCAGCAGCTTGGGGACATTACTTCTCCAAGAGACCCAGTACTTC. The variable domain in full, with the rest retrieved from reference TRBV11-2 and TRBJ2-5, is EAGVAQSPRYKIIEKRQSVAFWCNPISGHATLYWYQQILGQGPKLLIQFQNNGVVDDSQLPKDRFSAERLKGVDSTLKIQPAKLEDSAVYLCASSLGTLLLQETQYFGPGTRLLVL.

This clonotype was recorded at least ten times. The chain uses TRBV12-3 or TRBV12-4 and TRBJ2-1; TRBD2 might be the D (6 bases). This CDR3 has 16 amino acids. V lost 6 bases and J lost 7, with 22 bases in between. The CDR3 nucleotides are TGTGCCAGCAGCAGTCGTGGGGGGATTCGTGGAAATGAGCAGTTCTTC. This codes for CASSSRGGIRGNEQFF.

This clonotype showed up many times. The chain carries TRBV27 and TRBJ1-5, with TRBD1 matching over 8 bases. This CDR3 is 18 amino acids long. V shed 2 bases, J shed 0 bases, and the junction held 9 bases outside the gene matches. In germline, CDR1 is MNHEY, CDR2 SMNVEV (reference sequence). DNA of the CDR3: TGTGCCAGCAGTTTAAGTGGGGACAGGCTTTATAGCAATCAGCCCCAGCATTTT. It encodes CASSLSGDRLYSNQPQHF.

With respect to this clonotype: The CDR3 end shows no conserved phenylalanine or tryptophan, and so a read error is likely. CDR3 nucleotides: TGTGCCTGGAGCCTAGAGGGAGCAGATACGCAGTATTTA. It encodes CAWSLEGADTQYL. This sequence joins TRBV30 and TRBJ2-3, with D possibly matching TRBD2 (5 bases). This CDR3 is 13 amino acids long. V was cut by 3 bases and J by 4 bases, with 11 bases left in between. Per germline, CDR1 GTSNPN and CDR2 SVGIG (reference sequence).